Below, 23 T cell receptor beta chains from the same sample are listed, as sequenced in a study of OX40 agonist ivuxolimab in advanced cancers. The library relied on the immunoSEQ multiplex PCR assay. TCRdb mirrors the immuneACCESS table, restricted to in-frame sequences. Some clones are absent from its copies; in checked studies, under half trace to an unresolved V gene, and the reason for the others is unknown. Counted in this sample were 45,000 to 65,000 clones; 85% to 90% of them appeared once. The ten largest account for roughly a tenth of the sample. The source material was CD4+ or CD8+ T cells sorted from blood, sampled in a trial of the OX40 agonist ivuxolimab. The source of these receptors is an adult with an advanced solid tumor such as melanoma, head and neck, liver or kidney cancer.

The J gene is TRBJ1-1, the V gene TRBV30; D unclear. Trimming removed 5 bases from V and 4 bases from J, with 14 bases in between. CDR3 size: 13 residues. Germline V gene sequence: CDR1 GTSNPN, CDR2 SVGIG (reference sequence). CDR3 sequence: CAWAGRGVTEAFF. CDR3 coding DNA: TGTGCCTGGGCGGGAAGAGGTGTCACTGAAGCTTTCTTT. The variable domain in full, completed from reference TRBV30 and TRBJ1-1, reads SQTIHQWPATLVQPVGSPLSLECTVEGTSNPNLYWYRQAAGRGLQLLFYSVGIGQISSEVPQNLSASRPQDRQFILSSKKLLLSDSGFYLCAWAGRGVTEAFFGQGTRLTVV.

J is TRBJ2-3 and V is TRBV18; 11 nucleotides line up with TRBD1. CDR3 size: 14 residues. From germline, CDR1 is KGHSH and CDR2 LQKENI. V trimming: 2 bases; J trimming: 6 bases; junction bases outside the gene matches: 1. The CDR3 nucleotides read TGTGCCAGCTCACCAGGACAGGGGGCCGATACGCAGTATTTT. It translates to CASSPGQGADTQYF.

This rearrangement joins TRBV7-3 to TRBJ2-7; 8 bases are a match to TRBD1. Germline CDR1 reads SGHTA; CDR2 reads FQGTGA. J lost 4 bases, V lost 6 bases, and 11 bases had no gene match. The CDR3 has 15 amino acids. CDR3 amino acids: CASSVSGTGGYEQYF. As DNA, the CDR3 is TGTGCCAGCAGTGTCTCCGGGACAGGCGGGTACGAGCAGTACTTC.

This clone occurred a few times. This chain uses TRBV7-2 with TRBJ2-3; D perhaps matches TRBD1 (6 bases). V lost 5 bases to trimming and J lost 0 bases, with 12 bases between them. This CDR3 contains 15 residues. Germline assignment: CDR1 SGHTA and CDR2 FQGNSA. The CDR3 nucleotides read TGTGCCAGCAGCGTCAGGGGAACGAGCACAGATACGCAGTATTTT. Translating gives CASSVRGTSTDTQYF.

In DNA, the CDR3 is TGTGCCAGCAGTGGTGGACAGCGGGAAGATGAAAAACTGTTTTTT. Protein: CASSGGQREDEKLFF. The chain recombines TRBV2 with TRBJ1-4, with D possibly TRBD1 on 6 matching bases. The CDR3 sequence is 15 residues long. The germline gives CDR1 SNHLY, CDR2 FYNNEI. The V end was cut by 4 bases, the J end by 6 bases, with 15 bases between.

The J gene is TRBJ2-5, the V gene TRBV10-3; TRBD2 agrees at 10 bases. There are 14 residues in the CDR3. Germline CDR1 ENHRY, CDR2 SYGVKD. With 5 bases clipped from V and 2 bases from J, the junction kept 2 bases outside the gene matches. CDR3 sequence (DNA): TGTGCCATCAGTAGCGGGGGGGGACAAGAGACCCAGTACTTC. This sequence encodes CAISSGGGQETQYF.

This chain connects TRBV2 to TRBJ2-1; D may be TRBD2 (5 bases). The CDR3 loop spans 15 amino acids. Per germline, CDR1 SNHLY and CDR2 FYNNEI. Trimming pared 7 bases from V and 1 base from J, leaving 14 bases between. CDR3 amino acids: CASTQLTTSYNEQFF. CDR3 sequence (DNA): TGTGCCAGCACCCAATTGACTACTTCCTACAATGAGCAGTTCTTC.

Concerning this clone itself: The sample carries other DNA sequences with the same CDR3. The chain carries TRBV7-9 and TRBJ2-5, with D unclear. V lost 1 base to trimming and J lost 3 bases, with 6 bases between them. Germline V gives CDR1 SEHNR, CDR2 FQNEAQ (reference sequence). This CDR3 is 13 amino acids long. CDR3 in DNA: TGTGCCAGCAGCTTAGGAGCAGAAGAGACCCAGTACTTC. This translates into CASSLGAEETQYF.

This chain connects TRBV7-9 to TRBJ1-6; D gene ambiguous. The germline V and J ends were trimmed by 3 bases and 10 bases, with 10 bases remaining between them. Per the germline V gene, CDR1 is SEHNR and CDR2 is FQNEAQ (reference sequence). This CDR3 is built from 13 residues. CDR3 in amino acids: CASSFTVNSPLHF. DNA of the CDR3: TGTGCCAGCAGCTTCACAGTAAACTCACCCCTCCACTTT.

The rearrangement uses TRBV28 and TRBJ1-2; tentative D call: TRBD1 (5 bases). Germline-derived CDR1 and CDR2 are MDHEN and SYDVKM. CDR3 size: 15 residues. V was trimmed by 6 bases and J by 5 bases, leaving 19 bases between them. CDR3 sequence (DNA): TGTGCCAGCAGACTTCCCCTTTCGGGGGGGTATGGCTACACCTTC. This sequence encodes CASRLPLSGGYGYTF.

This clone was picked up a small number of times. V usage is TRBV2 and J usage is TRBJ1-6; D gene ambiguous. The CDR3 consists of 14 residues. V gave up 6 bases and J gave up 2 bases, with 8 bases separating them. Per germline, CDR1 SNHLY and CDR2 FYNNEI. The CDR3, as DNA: TGTGCCAGCAGCCGGGATGCCTATAATTCACCCCTCCACTTT. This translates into CASSRDAYNSPLHF.

The CDR3 spells CASGRGRTDTQYF. The CDR3 coding sequence is TGTGCCAGCGGTCGGGGACGCACAGATACGCAGTATTTT. The chain employs TRBV6-5 and TRBJ2-3; D is possibly TRBD1 or TRBD2 (5 bases each). Germline V gene sequence: CDR1 MNHEY, CDR2 SVGAGI. This CDR3 region has 13 residues. V lost 8 bases and J lost 1, with 10 bases in between.

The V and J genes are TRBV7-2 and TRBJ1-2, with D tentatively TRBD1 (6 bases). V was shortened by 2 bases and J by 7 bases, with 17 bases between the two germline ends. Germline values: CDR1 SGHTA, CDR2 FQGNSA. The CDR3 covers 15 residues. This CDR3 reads CASSLITGAMGGYTF. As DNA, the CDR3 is TGTGCCAGCAGCTTAATAACGGGGGCGATGGGTGGCTACACCTTC.

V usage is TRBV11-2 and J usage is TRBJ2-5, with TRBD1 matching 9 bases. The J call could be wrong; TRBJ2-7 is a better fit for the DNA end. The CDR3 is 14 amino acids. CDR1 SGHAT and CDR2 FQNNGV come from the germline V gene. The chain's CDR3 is CASSLGTGPYEQYF. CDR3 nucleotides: TGTGCCAGCAGCTTGGGGACAGGGCCCTACGAGCAGTACTTC.

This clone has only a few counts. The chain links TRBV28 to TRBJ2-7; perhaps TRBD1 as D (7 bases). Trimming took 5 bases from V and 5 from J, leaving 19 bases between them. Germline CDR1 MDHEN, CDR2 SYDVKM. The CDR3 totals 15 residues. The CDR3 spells CASSPQQGGVDEQYF. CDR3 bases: TGTGCCAGCAGTCCCCAGCAGGGGGGTGTGGACGAGCAGTACTTC.

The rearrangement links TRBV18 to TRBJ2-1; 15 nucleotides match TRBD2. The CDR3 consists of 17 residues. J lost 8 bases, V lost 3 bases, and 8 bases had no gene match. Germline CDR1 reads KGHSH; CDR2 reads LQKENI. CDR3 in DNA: TGTGCCAGCTCACCCATGGGACTAGCGGGAGGTAGCGATGAGCAGTTCTTC. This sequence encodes CASSPMGLAGGSDEQFF.

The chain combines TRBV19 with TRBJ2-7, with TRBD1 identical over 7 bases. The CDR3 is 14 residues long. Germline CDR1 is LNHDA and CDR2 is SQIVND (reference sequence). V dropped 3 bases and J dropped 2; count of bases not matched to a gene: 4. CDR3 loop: CASSIVGQTYEQYF. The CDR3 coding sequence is TGTGCCAGTAGTATTGTGGGACAGACCTACGAGCAGTACTTC. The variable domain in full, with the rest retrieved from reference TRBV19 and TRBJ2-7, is DGGITQSPKYLFRKEGQNVTLSCEQNLNHDAMYWYRQDPGQGLRLIYYSQIVNDFQKGDIAEGYSVSREKKESFPLTVTSAQKNPTAFYLCASSIVGQTYEQYFGPGTRLTVT.

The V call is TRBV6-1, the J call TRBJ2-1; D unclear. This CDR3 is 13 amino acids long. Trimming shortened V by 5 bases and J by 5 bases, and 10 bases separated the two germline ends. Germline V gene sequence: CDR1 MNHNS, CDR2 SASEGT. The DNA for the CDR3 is TGTGCCAGCAGTTATGGCGGCAACAATGAGCAGTTCTTC. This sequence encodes CASSYGGNNEQFF.

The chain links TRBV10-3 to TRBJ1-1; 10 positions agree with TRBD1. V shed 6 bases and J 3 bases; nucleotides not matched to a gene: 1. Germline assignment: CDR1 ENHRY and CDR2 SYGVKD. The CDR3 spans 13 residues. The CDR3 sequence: CAIRTGGYTEAFF. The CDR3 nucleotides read TGTGCCATCAGGACAGGGGGCTACACTGAAGCTTTCTTT.

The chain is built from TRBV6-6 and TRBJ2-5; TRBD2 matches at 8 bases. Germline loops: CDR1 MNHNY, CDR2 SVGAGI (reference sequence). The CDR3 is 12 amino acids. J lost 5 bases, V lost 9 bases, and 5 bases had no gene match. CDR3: CASRGGGETQYF. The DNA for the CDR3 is TGTGCCAGTCGGGGGGGCGGGGAGACCCAGTACTTC.

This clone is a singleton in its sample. For the CDR3, the DNA is TGTGCCAGTAGTATACACAAGTCTAATCAGCCCCAGCATTTT. Protein product: CASSIHKSNQPQHF. The J gene is TRBJ1-5, the V gene TRBV19; D not resolved. The CDR3 length is 14 residues. CDR1 and CDR2 from the germline V gene are LNHDA and SQIVND (reference sequence). V was shortened by 2 bases and J by 4 bases, with 9 bases between the two germline ends. The full variable domain, its missing parts supplied by reference TRBV19 and TRBJ1-5, is DGGITQSPKYLFRKEGQNVTLSCEQNLNHDAMYWYRQDPGQGLRLIYYSQIVNDFQKGDIAEGYSVSREKKESFPLTVTSAQKNPTAFYLCASSIHKSNQPQHFGDGTRLSIL.

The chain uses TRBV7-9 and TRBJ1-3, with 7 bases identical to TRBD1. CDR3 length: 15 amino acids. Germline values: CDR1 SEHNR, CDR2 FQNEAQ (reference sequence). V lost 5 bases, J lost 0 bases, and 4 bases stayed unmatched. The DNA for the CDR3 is TGTGCCAGCAGCCTAGACAGGGACTCTGGAAACACCATATATTTT. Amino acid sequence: CASSLDRDSGNTIYF.

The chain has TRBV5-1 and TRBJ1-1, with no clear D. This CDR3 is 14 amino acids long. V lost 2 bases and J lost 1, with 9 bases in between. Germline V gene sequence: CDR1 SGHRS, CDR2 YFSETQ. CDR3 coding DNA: TGCGCCAGCAGCTTCGACACCCGGAACACTGAAGCTTTCTTT. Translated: CASSFDTRNTEAFF.